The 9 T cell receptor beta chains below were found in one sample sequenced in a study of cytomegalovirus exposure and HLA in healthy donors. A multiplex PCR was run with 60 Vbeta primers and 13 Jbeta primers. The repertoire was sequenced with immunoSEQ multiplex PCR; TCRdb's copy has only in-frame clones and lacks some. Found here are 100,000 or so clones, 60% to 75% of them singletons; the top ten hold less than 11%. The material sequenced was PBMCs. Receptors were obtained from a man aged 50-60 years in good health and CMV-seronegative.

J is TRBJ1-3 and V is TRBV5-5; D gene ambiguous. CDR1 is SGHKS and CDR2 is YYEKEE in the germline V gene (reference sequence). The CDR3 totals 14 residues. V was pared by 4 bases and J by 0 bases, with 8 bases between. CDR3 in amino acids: CASSRGDSGNTIYF. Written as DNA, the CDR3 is TGTGCCAGCAGCCGGGGTGACTCTGGAAACACCATATATTTT.

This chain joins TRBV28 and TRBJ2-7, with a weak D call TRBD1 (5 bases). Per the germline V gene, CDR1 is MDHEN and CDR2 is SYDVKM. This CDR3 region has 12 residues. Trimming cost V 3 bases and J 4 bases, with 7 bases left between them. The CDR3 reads CASSFKGYEQYF. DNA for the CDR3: TGTGCCAGCAGTTTTAAGGGGTACGAGCAGTACTTC.

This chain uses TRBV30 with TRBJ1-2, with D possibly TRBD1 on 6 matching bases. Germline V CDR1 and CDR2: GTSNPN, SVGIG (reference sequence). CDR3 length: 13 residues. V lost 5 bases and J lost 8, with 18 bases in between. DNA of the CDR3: TGTGCCTGGCGCTTAGGGGGGGAAGGGGGCTACACCTTC. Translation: CAWRLGGEGGYTF.

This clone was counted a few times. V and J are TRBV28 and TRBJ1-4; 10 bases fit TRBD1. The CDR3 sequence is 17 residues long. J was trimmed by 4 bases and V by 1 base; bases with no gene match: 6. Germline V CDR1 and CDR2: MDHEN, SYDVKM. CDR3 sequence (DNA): TGTGCCAGCAGTTTATCGGGGACAGGGGTCTTTAATGAAAAACTGTTTTTT. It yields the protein CASSLSGTGVFNEKLFF.

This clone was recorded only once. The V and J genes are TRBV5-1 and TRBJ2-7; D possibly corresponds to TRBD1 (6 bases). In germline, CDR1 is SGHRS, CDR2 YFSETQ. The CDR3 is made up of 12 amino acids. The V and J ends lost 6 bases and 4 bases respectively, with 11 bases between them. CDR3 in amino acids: CASNQTGYEQYF. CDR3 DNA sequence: TGCGCCAGCAACCAGACAGGATACGAGCAGTACTTC.

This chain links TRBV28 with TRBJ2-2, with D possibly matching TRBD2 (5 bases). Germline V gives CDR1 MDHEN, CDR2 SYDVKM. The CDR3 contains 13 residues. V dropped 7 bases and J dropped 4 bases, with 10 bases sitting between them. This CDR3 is CASTRGSTGELFF. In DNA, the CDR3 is TGTGCCAGCACACGTGGGAGCACCGGGGAGCTGTTTTTT.

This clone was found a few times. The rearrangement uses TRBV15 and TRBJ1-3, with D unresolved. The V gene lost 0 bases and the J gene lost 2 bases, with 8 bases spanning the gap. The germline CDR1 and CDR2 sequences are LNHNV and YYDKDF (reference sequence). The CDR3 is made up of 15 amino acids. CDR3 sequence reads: CATSRDRSTGNTIYF. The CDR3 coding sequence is TGTGCCACCAGCAGAGATAGAAGTACTGGAAACACCATATATTTT.

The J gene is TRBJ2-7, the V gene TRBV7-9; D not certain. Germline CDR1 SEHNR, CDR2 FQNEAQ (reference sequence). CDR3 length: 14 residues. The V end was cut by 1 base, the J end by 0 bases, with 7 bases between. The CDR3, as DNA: TGTGCCAGCAGCTTAGGACTGACCTCCTACGAGCAGTACTTC. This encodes CASSLGLTSYEQYF.

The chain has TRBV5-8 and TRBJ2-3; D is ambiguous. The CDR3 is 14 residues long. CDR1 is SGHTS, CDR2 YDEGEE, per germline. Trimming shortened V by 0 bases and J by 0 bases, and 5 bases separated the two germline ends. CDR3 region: CASSLARSTDTQYF. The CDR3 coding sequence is TGTGCCAGCAGCTTGGCACGGAGCACAGATACGCAGTATTTT.